Each of the 18 T cell receptor beta chains below was sequenced from the same sample in a study of CD8+CD57+ T cells in acquired aplastic anemia. CDR3 and TCR beta VDJ profiling relied on a genomic DNA template. In TCRdb, the reads were re-called with MiXCR into one record per CDR3 protein. The table shows a few hundred thousand distinct CDR3 sequences, with roughly 33% occurring only once. Sequenced input: sorted CD4+, CD8+, or CD8+CD57+ T cells (not recorded which) from PBMCs. These receptors were obtained from a human donor in good health, serving as a control.

The chain combines TRBV5-4 with TRBJ2-5; D is unclear. V dropped 4 bases and J dropped 5 bases, with 15 bases sitting between them. CDR1 and CDR2 (germline): SGHNT, YYREEE (reference sequence). The CDR3 covers 14 residues. The CDR3 coding sequence is TGTGCCAGCAGCCCTTCAGGTCACGGTGAGACCCAGTACTTC. Translated: CASSPSGHGETQYF.

This clonotype was seen repeatedly, ten times or more. The chain links TRBV12-3 or TRBV12-4 to TRBJ2-6, with D perhaps assigned TRBD1 or TRBD2 (5 bases each). Trimming stripped 5 bases from V and 2 bases from J, with 7 bases between. This CDR3 is built from 14 residues. The CDR3 DNA sequence: TGTGCCAGCAGTGGGGGAGCTGGGGCCAACGTCCTGACTTTC. Protein sequence: CASSGGAGANVLTF.

The table lists this clonotype with a count of one. This chain uses TRBV5-5 with TRBJ1-5; no clear D gene. V was clipped by 0 bases and J by 5 bases, with 15 bases between them. The germline gives CDR1 SGHKS, CDR2 YYEKEE (reference sequence). CDR3 length: 16 amino acids. This chain's CDR3 is CASSLAYRTDHQPQHF. As DNA, the CDR3 is TGTGCCAGCAGCTTGGCCTATAGGACGGATCATCAGCCCCAGCATTTT.

The sample holds many counts of this clonotype. The chain uses TRBV2 and TRBJ2-7, with D uncertain. Per the germline V gene, CDR1 is SNHLY and CDR2 is FYNNEI. CDR3 length: 14 residues. V was clipped by 0 bases and J by 3 bases, with 9 bases between them. CDR3 loop: CASSEALLSYEQYF. CDR3 coding DNA: TGTGCCAGCAGTGAAGCGCTTCTGAGCTACGAGCAGTACTTC. Combining the CDR3 with reference TRBV2 and TRBJ2-7 gives the whole variable domain EPEVTQTPSHQVTQMGQEVILRCVPISNHLYFYWYRQILGQKVEFLVSFYNNEISEKSEIFDDQFSVERPDGSNFTLKIRSTKLEDSAMYFCASSEALLSYEQYFGPGTRLTVT.

The V gene is TRBV12-5, the J gene TRBJ1-3; no firm D call. CDR3 length: 17 residues. Germline V CDR1 and CDR2: LGHNT, FRNRAP. Trimming took 6 bases from V and 1 from J, leaving 19 bases between them. The CDR3 spells CASGTGVGPGSGNTIYF. Written as DNA, the CDR3 is TGTGCTAGTGGCACCGGAGTGGGCCCCGGGTCTGGAAACACCATATATTTT. Full variable domain (outside the CDR3, taken from reference TRBV12-5 and TRBJ1-3): DARVTQTPRHKVTEMGQEVTMRCQPILGHNTVFWYRQTMMQGLELLAYFRNRAPLDDSGMPKDRFSAEMPDATLATLKIQPSEPRDSAVYFCASGTGVGPGSGNTIYFGEGSWLTVV.

This clonotype was counted at least ten times. The chain recombines TRBV10-2 with TRBJ2-5, with TRBD2 matching 12 bases. Trimming cost V 6 bases and J 3 bases; bases outside gene matches: 5. Germline V lookup: CDR1 WSHSY, CDR2 SAAADI. The CDR3 is 15 residues long. Here the CDR3 DNA reads TGCGCCAGCAGGAAGCGACTAGCGGGAGAAGAGACCCAGTACTTC. It specifies CASRKRLAGEETQYF.

This clonotype was detected only a few times. Its ends do not fully match the called genes, so a read error is possible. The gene calls are TRBV20-1 and TRBJ1-2; 8 bases match TRBD1. The germline CDR1 and CDR2 sequences are DFQATT and SNEGSKA (reference sequence). The CDR3 spans 15 residues. In DNA form, the CDR3 reads TGCAGTGCTAGAGTGCCCCAGGGGGCTAACTGTGGCTACACCTTC. Translated, it gives CSARVPQGANCGYTF.

This clonotype appeared many times. The chain is built from TRBV20-1 and TRBJ1-6, with unresolved D. The CDR3 runs 16 residues. The germline V gene has CDR1 DFQATT and CDR2 SNEGSKA (reference sequence). The V end lost 6 bases, the J end lost 6 bases, and 21 bases lay between the germline ends. For the CDR3, the DNA is TGCAGTGCCTCCCCACACTCCCGGGCCCTTAATTCACCCCTCCACTTT. This gives the protein CSASPHSRALNSPLHF.

The sample holds many counts of this clonotype. The chain has TRBV7-8 and TRBJ1-1, with 7 bases lining up with TRBD1. The CDR3 sequence is 17 residues long. The J segment lost 4 bases and the V segment lost 8 bases, leaving 19 bases of the junction unmatched. From germline, CDR1 is SGHVS and CDR2 FQNEAQ. The CDR3 spells CASRQMTGQAGVTEAFF. The CDR3 DNA follows: TGTGCCAGCCGTCAGATGACAGGGCAAGCCGGGGTCACTGAAGCTTTCTTT.

The chain uses TRBV5-1 and TRBJ1-2; possibly TRBD1 for D (5 bases). The CDR3 contains 14 residues. V was pared by 4 bases and J by 5 bases, with 15 bases between. Germline-derived CDR1 and CDR2 are SGHRS and YFSETQ. Written as DNA, the CDR3 is TGCGCCAGCAGCGATGCCCTGGGGGGGTATGGCTACACCTTC. This translates into CASSDALGGYGYTF.

This chain links TRBV2 with TRBJ1-2; D gene unclear. V lost 4 bases, J lost 4 bases, and 10 bases lay in between. The CDR3 is made up of 13 amino acids. Germline V gene sequence: CDR1 SNHLY, CDR2 FYNNEI. The CDR3, as DNA: TGTGCCAGCAGTGGCTTAGGAACCTATGGCTACACCTTC. Its protein is CASSGLGTYGYTF.

This chain uses TRBV12-3 or TRBV12-4 with TRBJ2-1; no clear D gene. This CDR3 contains 11 residues. V dropped 5 bases and J dropped 8 bases, with 7 bases sitting between them. CDR3 in amino acids: CASSPAHEQFF. The CDR3 DNA follows: TGTGCCAGCAGTCCGGCTCATGAGCAGTTCTTC.

J is TRBJ2-3 and V is TRBV20-1, with TRBD2 as a possible D gene (5 bases). The CDR3 runs to 15 residues. The V gene's germline CDR1 is DFQATT and CDR2 SNEGSKA (reference sequence). Trimming took 1 base from V and 5 from J, leaving 16 bases between them. CDR3 sequence reads: CSARAPGLTGDTQYF. The CDR3 bases are TGCAGTGCTAGAGCCCCCGGACTCACTGGAGATACGCAGTATTTT.

The rearrangement links TRBV7-9 to TRBJ2-7, with D unclear. This CDR3 is built from 11 residues. Looked up from germline, CDR1 is SEHNR and CDR2 is FQNEAQ (reference sequence). Trimming took off 6 bases at V and 6 bases at J, with 9 bases between the two ends. CDR3 coding DNA: TGTGCCAGCAGGACGGGCCGCGAGCAGTACTTC. Translation gives CASRTGREQYF. The full variable domain, in which reference TRBV7-9 and TRBJ2-7 provide the parts outside the CDR3, is DTGVSQNPRHKITKRGQNVTFRCDPISEHNRLYWYRQTLGQGPEFLTYFQNEAQLEKSRLLSDRFSAERPKGSFSTLEIQRTEQGDSAMYLCASRTGREQYFGPGTRLTVT.

This clonotype was observed at least ten times. The chain carries TRBV20-1 and TRBJ2-3, with 7 positions matching TRBD1. The ends lost 2 bases at V and 2 bases at J; junction bases unmatched: 10. CDR1 and CDR2 (germline): DFQATT, SNEGSKA (reference sequence). The CDR3 sequence is 16 residues long. The CDR3 coding sequence is TGCAGTGCTAGATCAAGACAGGGTTTCTACACAGATACGCAGTATTTT. Its protein product is CSARSRQGFYTDTQYF.

This clonotype was seen ten or more times. An end of the junction differs from the germline gene, which may be a read error. This chain joins TRBV2 and TRBJ1-1, with D perhaps TRBD1 (5 bases). The germline V gene encodes CDR1 SNHLY and CDR2 FYNNEI. This CDR3 has 11 amino acids. CDR3 loop: CAGREFTEAFF. The CDR3 nucleotides are TGTGCCGGCAGGGAGTTCACTGAAGCTTTCTTT. Full variable domain (outside the CDR3, taken from reference TRBV2 and TRBJ1-1): EPEVTQTPSHQVTQMGQEVILRCVPISNHLYFYWYRQILGQKVEFLVSFYNNEISEKSEIFDDQFSVERPDGSNFTLKIRSTKLEDSAMYFCAGREFTEAFFGQGTRLTVV.

This clonotype was detected many times. The V gene is TRBV5-1, the J gene TRBJ2-7; TRBD1 matches 7 bases. Germline CDR1 and CDR2: SGHRS and YFSETQ. V dropped 2 bases and J dropped 3; count of bases not matched to a gene: 11. The CDR3 contains 16 residues. CDR3 nucleotide sequence: TGCGCCAGCAGCTTTAGACCCCGGGACAGCGACTACGAGCAGTACTTC. This translates into CASSFRPRDSDYEQYF.

The chain has TRBV5-1 and TRBJ2-2; D unresolved. Deletions cut 5 bases from V and 3 bases from J, with 8 bases between. The germline V gene encodes CDR1 SGHRS and CDR2 YFSETQ. The CDR3 consists of 13 residues. The CDR3 is CASRTEDTGELFF. CDR3 nucleotide sequence: TGCGCCAGCAGGACGGAAGACACCGGGGAGCTGTTTTTT.